The 30 T cell receptor beta chains presented below share a single source sample, sequenced in a study of blood T cell repertoires in COVID-19. The method was immunoSEQ multiplex PCR; TCRdb's version includes in-frame clones alone and lacks a portion of them. The repertoire holds about 210,000 clones, with more than 75% as singletons. The specimen was peripheral blood. The receptors originated from a human donor in a cohort sampled during active COVID-19.

In its sample, this clone was seen once. V and J are TRBV7-9 and TRBJ1-3; 10 bases are a match to TRBD1. Losses at the gene ends were 8 bases for V and 7 bases for J; bases not matched to a gene: 11. The CDR3 runs 15 residues. CDR1 is SEHNR, CDR2 FQNEAQ, per germline (reference sequence). Written as DNA, the CDR3 is TGTGCCAGCGCCCAGACAGGGGGCGTAGGGAACACCATATATTTT. It specifies CASAQTGGVGNTIYF.

The chain joins TRBV15 to TRBJ1-2; possibly TRBD1 for D (6 bases). Germline CDR1 and CDR2: LNHNV and YYDKDF (reference sequence). Trimming took off 5 bases at V and 4 bases at J, with 14 bases between the two ends. The CDR3 spans 14 residues. Here the CDR3 DNA reads TGTGCCACCAGCCCCCCAACAGGGTCCTATGGCTACACCTTC. It is translated as CATSPPTGSYGYTF.

The chain uses TRBV27 and TRBJ2-2, with a tentative D call TRBD2 (6 bases). With 5 bases removed from V and 3 bases from J, the gap between germline ends came to 16 bases. The V gene's germline CDR1 is MNHEY and CDR2 SMNVEV (reference sequence). The CDR3 totals 16 residues. The CDR3, as DNA: TGTGCCAGCAGTGCAATCGGGAGAATCGACACCGGGGAGCTGTTTTTT. It specifies CASSAIGRIDTGELFF.

The CDR3 reads CASSYSTGYYGYTF. The CDR3 DNA sequence: TGTGCCAGCAGTTACTCAACAGGGTACTATGGCTACACCTTC. This chain uses TRBV6-5 with TRBJ1-2, with D possibly being TRBD1 (6 bases). Germline CDR1 MNHEY, CDR2 SVGAGI. V lost 0 bases and J lost 3, with 8 bases in between. There are 14 residues in the CDR3.

This clone has a handful of counts. The chain recombines TRBV6-5 with TRBJ1-2; D might be TRBD1 (5 bases). The CDR3 length is 15 residues. Trimming removed 7 bases at V and 7 bases at J, with 22 bases between. Germline CDR1 and CDR2: MNHEY and SVGAGI. CDR3 residues: CASNSGGVSAIGYTF. The CDR3 nucleotides read TGTGCCAGCAATTCGGGGGGGGTTTCGGCTATTGGCTACACCTTC.

The CDR3 DNA follows: TGTGCCAGCAGTTATAATCAGGGGAGTCTCACAGATACGCAGTATTTT. This translates into CASSYNQGSLTDTQYF. The chain couples TRBV6-5 to TRBJ2-3, with D possibly TRBD1 on 6 matching bases. The CDR3 is 16 amino acids. The germline CDR1 and CDR2 sequences are MNHEY and SVGAGI. The germline V and J ends were trimmed by 3 bases and 2 bases, with 15 bases remaining between them.

This sequence joins TRBV10-3 and TRBJ1-2; D might be TRBD1 (6 bases). V was pared by 0 bases and J by 4 bases, with 15 bases between. CDR3 length: 16 amino acids. Germline values: CDR1 ENHRY, CDR2 SYGVKD. The CDR3 loop is CAISESYGTPVYGYTF. Written as DNA, the CDR3 is TGTGCCATCAGTGAGTCTTACGGGACACCGGTCTATGGCTACACCTTC.

This chain links TRBV6-5 with TRBJ1-4, with a weak D call TRBD1 (5 bases). The CDR3 consists of 15 residues. Germline CDR1 is MNHEY and CDR2 is SVGAGI. Between the trimmed V and J ends, which lost 7 bases and 7 bases, there was a span of 19 bases. CDR3 sequence (DNA): TGTGCCAGCAACTTCCCAGGGTTTGGTGGTGAAAAACTGTTTTTT. Translated, it gives CASNFPGFGGEKLFF.

The rearrangement links TRBV11-2 to TRBJ2-7; 8 positions agree with TRBD1. Trimming cost V 5 bases and J 3 bases; bases outside gene matches: 3. Germline-derived CDR1 and CDR2 are SGHAT and FQNNGV. This CDR3 has 13 residues. The CDR3 loop is CASSAGGSYEQYF. The CDR3 coding sequence is TGTGCCAGCAGCGCAGGGGGCAGCTACGAGCAGTACTTC.

The chain is built from TRBV21-1 and TRBJ1-1; TRBD1 reflects the table's D call only, with no check against the DNA. TRBV21-1 is a listed pseudogene. This CDR3 has 16 residues. The CDR3 spells CASSQPGQGANTEAFF. The CDR3, as DNA: TGTGCCAGCAGCCAACCGGGACAGGGGGCGAACACTGAAGCTTTCTTT.

V usage is TRBV11-2 and J usage is TRBJ2-3; D remains ambiguous. Germline V gene sequence: CDR1 SGHAT, CDR2 FQNNGV. Trimming took off 6 bases at V and 6 bases at J, with 7 bases between the two ends. The CDR3 sequence is 11 residues long. The CDR3 DNA reads as TGTGCCAGCAGGTCCGGGGATACGCAGTATTTT. The encoded protein is CASRSGDTQYF.

The chain has TRBV5-1 and TRBJ2-5, with D hard to call. Germline V gene data show CDR1 as SGHRS and CDR2 as YFSETQ. V shed 0 bases and J shed 3 bases, with 6 bases lying between them. The CDR3 is 13 residues long. The CDR3 bases are TGCGCCAGCAGCTTGGGGGCTAAAGAGACCCAGTACTTC. Translation gives CASSLGAKETQYF.

The chain employs TRBV19 and TRBJ2-5; the match to TRBD1 covers 9 bases. The CDR3 extends over 17 amino acids. V lost 3 bases and J lost 5; bases outside the gene matches: 13. Germline-derived CDR1 and CDR2 are LNHDA and SQIVND (reference sequence). The CDR3 sequence: CASSMESGTGYPETQYF. CDR3 nucleotide sequence: TGTGCCAGTAGTATGGAATCCGGGACAGGGTATCCGGAGACCCAGTACTTC.

CDR3 nucleotide sequence: TGTGCCAGCAGCCAATCCAACCCGGGACAGGGAAACTATGGCTACACCTTC. Protein sequence: CASSQSNPGQGNYGYTF. The chain combines TRBV16 with TRBJ1-2, with 9 bases that match TRBD1. Germline assignment: CDR1 KGHSY and CDR2 FQNENV. The CDR3 is made up of 17 amino acids. J lost 2 bases, V lost 0 bases, and 7 bases had no gene match.

The chain recombines TRBV5-1 with TRBJ1-2, with TRBD1 matching over 12 bases. Trimming took 3 bases from V and 4 from J; bases not matched to a gene: 4. The CDR3 is 15 residues long. Germline assignment: CDR1 SGHRS and CDR2 YFSETQ. CDR3 sequence (DNA): TGCGCCAGCAGCTCGGGGACAGGGGGCGTCTATGGCTACACCTTC. As protein: CASSSGTGGVYGYTF.

This clone was picked up one time. The V and J genes are TRBV6-5 and TRBJ1-2; D gene unclear. The CDR3 runs 14 residues. The V gene's germline CDR1 is MNHEY and CDR2 SVGAGI. The ends were cut back, 2 bases at V and 3 bases at J, with 10 bases in the middle. CDR3 protein: CASSYNGAYYGYTF. The DNA of the CDR3 is TGTGCCAGCAGTTACAACGGAGCCTACTATGGCTACACCTTC.

This rearrangement joins TRBV5-4 to TRBJ1-4, with 10 bases fitting TRBD1. CDR3 length equals 16 residues. V shed 4 bases, J shed 7 bases, and the junction held 10 bases outside the gene matches. Germline-derived CDR1 and CDR2 are SGHNT and YYREEE (reference sequence). The CDR3 nucleotides are TGTGCCAGCAGCACCCGACAGGGGGCATCATTTGAAAAACTGTTTTTT. This sequence encodes CASSTRQGASFEKLFF.

The chain combines TRBV2 with TRBJ1-6, with D possibly matching TRBD1 (5 bases). Germline CDR1 and CDR2: SNHLY and FYNNEI. Trimming cost V 0 bases and J 6 bases, with 12 bases left between them. This CDR3 contains 16 residues. The chain's CDR3 is CASSEAGHLSNSPLHF. The DNA of the CDR3 is TGTGCCAGCAGTGAAGCTGGACATTTAAGTAATTCACCCCTCCACTTT.

The chain recombines TRBV6-2 or TRBV6-3 with TRBJ1-5; D perhaps matches TRBD1 (5 bases). V was trimmed by 5 bases and J by 5 bases, leaving 16 bases between them. CDR1 is MNHEY, CDR2 SVGEGT, per germline. The CDR3 has 15 residues. The CDR3 DNA reads TGTGCCAGCAGTAAGAGGTCAGGGCTCTATCAGCCCCAGCATTTT. Encoded protein: CASSKRSGLYQPQHF.

The chain employs TRBV3-1 (or the pseudogene TRBV3-2) and TRBJ1-2; 8 bases agree with TRBD1. The CDR3 has 14 residues. V lost 6 bases and J lost 7; bases outside the gene matches: 10. Germline V gene sequence: CDR1 LGHDT, CDR2 YNNKEL (reference sequence). This chain's CDR3 is CASSLAQGAIGYTF. For the CDR3, the DNA is TGTGCCAGCAGTCTTGCTCAGGGGGCAATTGGCTACACCTTC.

The gene calls are TRBV9 and TRBJ1-1, with a tentative D call TRBD1 (5 bases). CDR1 is SGDLS and CDR2 is YYNGEE in the germline V gene. This CDR3 spans 15 amino acids. Trimming took off 0 bases at V and 3 bases at J, with 12 bases between the two ends. CDR3: CASSVVGQGDTEAFF. The CDR3 bases are TGTGCCAGCAGCGTAGTGGGGCAGGGTGACACTGAAGCTTTCTTT.

This chain connects TRBV5-1 to TRBJ2-7; 8 bases agree with TRBD1. The ends lost 7 bases at V and 3 bases at J; junction bases unmatched: 15. Germline assignment: CDR1 SGHRS and CDR2 YFSETQ. This CDR3 has 16 amino acids. CDR3 in amino acids: CASAVGDRPANYEQYF. CDR3 nucleotide sequence: TGCGCCAGCGCAGTGGGGGACAGGCCTGCGAACTACGAGCAGTACTTC. The full variable domain, its missing parts supplied by reference TRBV5-1 and TRBJ2-7, is KAGVTQTPRYLIKTRGQQVTLSCSPISGHRSVSWYQQTPGQGLQFLFEYFSETQRNKGNFPGRFSGRQFSNSRSEMNVSTLELGDSALYLCASAVGDRPANYEQYFGPGTRLTVT.

This clone was detected only a few times. The identical CDR3 is also encoded by other nucleotide sequences in the sample. V usage is TRBV19 and J usage is TRBJ1-1; unclear D gene. The CDR3 loop spans 13 amino acids. Per germline, CDR1 LNHDA and CDR2 SQIVND (reference sequence). Trimming stripped 3 bases from V and 2 bases from J, with 7 bases between. The chain's CDR3 is CASSISVNTEAFF. The DNA for the CDR3 is TGTGCCAGTAGTATTTCGGTAAACACTGAAGCTTTCTTT.

This clone was seen a handful of times. The chain joins TRBV18 to TRBJ1-4; D perhaps matches TRBD1 (5 bases). Per the germline V gene, CDR1 is KGHSH and CDR2 is LQKENI. CDR3 length: 15 residues. Between the trimmed V and J ends, which lost 0 bases and 9 bases, there was a span of 14 bases. The CDR3 nucleotides are TGTGCCAGCTCACCACCCTTAGGTCAGGGAAAAAAACTGTTTTTT. Its protein is CASSPPLGQGKKLFF. Full variable domain (remainder filled in from reference TRBV18 and TRBJ1-4): NAGVMQNPRHLVRRRGQEARLRCSPMKGHSHVYWYRQLPEEGLKFMVYLQKENIIDESGMPKERFSAEFPKEGPSILRIQQVVRGDSAAYFCASSPPLGQGKKLFFGSGTQLSVL.

This chain joins TRBV19 and TRBJ2-1; 11 bases are a match to TRBD2. The CDR3 has 15 amino acids. V trimming: 7 bases; J trimming: 7 bases; junction bases outside the gene matches: 9. Germline loops: CDR1 LNHDA, CDR2 SQIVND (reference sequence). Here the CDR3 DNA reads TGTGCCAGTACGATAGCGGGAGGGCCGGGTAATGAGCAGTTCTTC. Its translation: CASTIAGGPGNEQFF. Drawing the rest from reference TRBV19 and TRBJ2-1, the complete variable domain is DGGITQSPKYLFRKEGQNVTLSCEQNLNHDAMYWYRQDPGQGLRLIYYSQIVNDFQKGDIAEGYSVSREKKESFPLTVTSAQKNPTAFYLCASTIAGGPGNEQFFGPGTRLTVL.

V and J are TRBV6-5 and TRBJ2-6; 7 bases agree with TRBD2. Per germline, CDR1 MNHEY and CDR2 SVGAGI. CDR3 length: 14 residues. The J segment lost 0 bases and the V segment lost 9 bases, leaving 2 bases of the junction unmatched. The CDR3 region is CASKRGSGANVLTF. CDR3 in DNA: TGTGCCAGTAAGCGGGGCTCTGGGGCCAACGTCCTGACTTTC.

The CDR3 nucleotides are TGTGCCAGCAGCTTAAGAGCGGACGGGGAGCTGTTTTTT. This codes for CASSLRADGELFF. The chain couples TRBV7-6 to TRBJ2-2; a weak D match, TRBD2 (5 bases). V dropped 2 bases and J dropped 7 bases, with 8 bases sitting between them. The CDR3 is made up of 13 amino acids. The germline V gene encodes CDR1 SGHVS and CDR2 FNYEAQ.

The rearrangement links TRBV6-5 to TRBJ1-3; no reliable D call. V lost 0 bases and J 4 bases, leaving 7 bases between the germline ends. Germline V CDR1 and CDR2: MNHEY, SVGAGI. The CDR3 covers 14 residues. CDR3 coding DNA: TGTGCCAGCAGTTACTCGATGACAGGAAACACCATATATTTT. This sequence encodes CASSYSMTGNTIYF.

This sequence joins TRBV6-2 or TRBV6-3 and TRBJ2-4, with D possibly TRBD1 on 5 matching bases. Germline CDR1 reads MNHEY; CDR2 reads SVGEGT. The germline V and J ends were trimmed by 6 bases and 1 base, with 16 bases remaining between them. CDR3 length: 16 residues. The CDR3 protein is CASSQGSAGAKNIQYF. The DNA for the CDR3 is TGTGCCAGCAGCCAGGGTTCAGCAGGGGCCAAAAACATTCAGTACTTC.

The chain joins TRBV11-3 to TRBJ2-1; 11 nucleotides align to TRBD2. With V trimmed by 3 bases and J by 10 bases, 8 bases remained unmatched. CDR1 is SGHNT, CDR2 YENEEA, per germline. This CDR3 has 15 amino acids. CDR3 loop: CASSFIAGGPKEQFF. DNA for the CDR3: TGTGCCAGCAGCTTTATAGCGGGAGGGCCAAAGGAGCAGTTCTTC.